Following are 12 T cell receptor beta chains from one sample sequenced in a study of shared clonotypes between healthy human individuals (dated by TCRdb to 2018 to 2020). CD8 naive samples were CD45RO-negative cells positively selected for CCR7, giving a CD45RA+CCR7+ population that excluded TemRA cells. Receptor libraries were prepared by the immunoSEQ multiplex PCR assay. TCRdb obtained this table from immuneACCESS and retained in-frame rearrangements with V and J assigned. These tables miss some clones; where compared with another copy, unresolved V genes account for less than half of the shortfall, and the remainder is unexplained. A total of more than 2 million clones appear in this sample, 80% to 95% of them only once. The ten biggest clones cover around 1.8% of the sample. The sequenced sample was naive CD8+ T cells from PBMCs. Taken with the paper, the label for cell subset or site translates to: CD45RA+CCR7+. These receptors were obtained from a man between 18 and 35 years old in good health. Some clones in this sample may be carry-over from other donors' samples.

This chain uses TRBV7-9 with TRBJ1-3, with D possibly being TRBD1 (5 bases). V gave up 5 bases and J gave up 1 base, with 12 bases separating them. The CDR3 loop spans 15 amino acids. The germline V gene encodes CDR1 SEHNR and CDR2 FQNEAQ (reference sequence). The CDR3 here is CASSGAGPSGNTIYF. Written as DNA, the CDR3 is TGTGCCAGCAGCGGGGCAGGCCCATCTGGAAACACCATATATTTT.

The J gene is TRBJ1-1, the V gene TRBV28, with D tentatively TRBD1 (5 bases). The CDR3 loop spans 14 amino acids. Trimming took off 4 bases at V and 0 bases at J, with 9 bases between the two ends. CDR1 is MDHEN and CDR2 is SYDVKM in the germline V gene. CDR3 residues: CASSSLGVNTEAFF. For the CDR3, the DNA is TGTGCCAGCAGTTCTTTGGGGGTGAACACTGAAGCTTTCTTT. The whole variable domain, filled in from reference TRBV28 and TRBJ1-1, reads DVKVTQSSRYLVKRTGEKVFLECVQDMDHENMFWYRQDPGLGLRLIYFSYDVKMKEKGDIPEGYSVSREKKERFSLILESASTNQTSMYLCASSSLGVNTEAFFGQGTRLTVV.

About this clone itself: At one end, the junction sequence differs from germline, possibly due to a read error. The chain carries TRBV6-5 and TRBJ1-2; 7 bases line up with TRBD1. Germline assignment: CDR1 MNHEY and CDR2 SVGAGI. The CDR3 runs 15 residues. CDR3 in DNA: TGTGCCAGCAGCTACTCAGAGGGGGCCGGCTATGGCTACACCTTC. Protein product: CASSYSEGAGYGYTF.

J is TRBJ2-7 and V is TRBV28, with D possibly TRBD2 on 6 matching bases. Germline V CDR1 and CDR2: MDHEN, SYDVKM. V lost 3 bases, J lost 6 bases, and 9 bases lay in between. CDR3 length equals 12 residues. CDR3: CASSLWRAEQYF. In nucleotides, the CDR3 is TGTGCCAGCAGTTTGTGGAGGGCCGAGCAGTACTTC. The full variable domain, in which reference TRBV28 and TRBJ2-7 provide the parts outside the CDR3, is DVKVTQSSRYLVKRTGEKVFLECVQDMDHENMFWYRQDPGLGLRLIYFSYDVKMKEKGDIPEGYSVSREKKERFSLILESASTNQTSMYLCASSLWRAEQYFGPGTRLTVT.

The table lists this clone with a count of one. The gene calls are TRBV28 and TRBJ2-7; a weak D match, TRBD1 (5 bases). The CDR3 length is 12 residues. Germline CDR1 and CDR2: MDHEN and SYDVKM. Between the trimmed V and J ends, which lost 8 bases and 0 bases, there was a span of 8 bases. The DNA of the CDR3 is TGTGCCAGCCTCGACAGCTCCTACGAGCAGTACTTC. Amino acid sequence: CASLDSSYEQYF.

The CDR3 reads CASSFGQGWDIQYF. CDR3 nucleotide sequence: TGTGCCAGCAGCTTTGGTCAGGGATGGGACATTCAGTACTTC. V is TRBV11-2 and J is TRBJ2-4, with a possible D match to TRBD1 (5 bases). CDR1 SGHAT and CDR2 FQNNGV come from the germline V gene. The CDR3 totals 14 residues. V dropped 3 bases and J dropped 8 bases, with 14 bases sitting between them.

In this sample, this clone turned up a few times. The chain carries TRBV7-9 and TRBJ1-1, with TRBD1 as a possible D gene (6 bases). This CDR3 region has 14 residues. The germline CDR1 and CDR2 sequences are SEHNR and FQNEAQ (reference sequence). Trimming shortened V by 5 bases and J by 4 bases, and 14 bases separated the two germline ends. CDR3 coding DNA: TGTGCCAGCAGCCGAGGGGGAGTTGGCACTGAAGCTTTCTTT. It specifies CASSRGGVGTEAFF.

V is TRBV11-2 and J is TRBJ2-1, with D perhaps matching TRBD2 (5 bases). Deletions cut 2 bases from V and 0 bases from J, with 17 bases between. This CDR3 has 18 residues. The germline V gene has CDR1 SGHAT and CDR2 FQNNGV. CDR3 in amino acids: CASSLHPRGRSSYNEQFF. The CDR3 DNA reads as TGTGCCAGCAGCTTACACCCCCGCGGGCGAAGCTCCTACAATGAGCAGTTCTTC.

The chain recombines TRBV19 with TRBJ2-7; no clear D. There are 16 residues in the CDR3. With 4 bases removed from V and 2 bases from J, the gap between germline ends came to 18 bases. In germline, CDR1 is LNHDA, CDR2 SQIVND (reference sequence). The CDR3 coding sequence is TGTGCCAGTAGTAACGGCCGCTTTAACCTGCCCTACGAGCAGTACTTC. Protein: CASSNGRFNLPYEQYF.

As for this clone: In the same sample, other DNA sequences code for this CDR3. The chain couples TRBV27 to TRBJ2-1, with D unresolved. The CDR3 length is 13 residues. Looked up from germline, CDR1 is MNHEY and CDR2 is SMNVEV (reference sequence). V dropped 2 bases and J dropped 4 bases, with 6 bases sitting between them. In DNA form, the CDR3 reads TGTGCCAGCAGTTTAGGGTTTTACAATGAGCAGTTCTTC. Translation: CASSLGFYNEQFF.

The V call is TRBV6-1, the J call TRBJ1-4; 10 bases fit TRBD1. After removal of 3 bases from V and 8 bases from J, the junction contained 6 bases not matched to a gene. CDR3 length: 15 amino acids. Germline values: CDR1 MNHNS, CDR2 SASEGT. DNA of the CDR3: TGTGCCAGCAGTGATGCGACAGGGGGCGGAGAAAAACTGTTTTTT. Translated, it gives CASSDATGGGEKLFF.

This sequence joins TRBV27 and TRBJ2-7; weak D call: TRBD2 (5 bases). CDR1 and CDR2 from the germline V gene are MNHEY and SMNVEV (reference sequence). The CDR3 covers 16 residues. V lost 0 bases to trimming and J lost 4 bases, with 16 bases between them. The CDR3: CASSLSLALPYYEQYF. The DNA of the CDR3 is TGTGCCAGCAGTTTATCATTAGCGCTTCCCTATTACGAGCAGTACTTC.